The TCR beta chain under discussion was sequenced for a study of blood T cell repertoires in COVID-19. About the study: The origin of the acute and convalescent COVID-19 samples was the United States, Italy and Spain. PBMCs, B-cell-depleted T cells, or T cells were the source of the cDNA or gDNA that made up the material.

J gave up 0 bases and V 2 bases, and 4 bases lay outside the gene matches. The CDR3 runs 16 residues. Germline V CDR1 and CDR2: SNHLY, FYNNEI. Per the study methods: Amplification with reference gene primers provided the estimates of nucleated cell counts. Generated by immunoSEQ multiplex PCR, the TCRdb table keeps only in-frame clones and is missing some. V and J calls and clone size are given by that table; D and trimming were obtained from the DNA. The table has under 300,000 clones, around 83% seen once; the top ten hold roughly 3.3%. The sample taken for sequencing was peripheral blood. The chain has TRBV2 and TRBJ1-3; TRBD1 matches 7 bases. The TCR sequence derives from a woman in her late teens or twenties with acute or convalescent COVID-19. Here the CDR3 DNA reads TGTGCCAGCAGTGAATCAGGACAGGTCTCTGGAAACACCATATATTTT. Translation: CASSESGQVSGNTIYF.